The text below deals with one T cell receptor (beta chain). Its antigen remains unidentified. This table comes from immunoSEQ multiplex PCR, and its TCRdb copy is limited to in-frame clones, with some not included. The sample includes 180,000 or so clones, just over 90% of them seen just once. This sample stems from a study of T cell responses to AZD1222 COVID-19 vaccine. The wider study: Second-dose intervals near 4 or 12 weeks were combined. The study, taken as a whole, reports: Elevations in Spike-specific TCR breadth and depth followed administration of two AZD1222 doses. With dominance at 160-218 and 743-854, vaccine-associated CD4 TCRs spanned spike. Donors were largely white British and mainly female; clonal diversity was possibly underestimated.

CDR1 is SNHLY and CDR2 is FYNNEI in the germline V gene. This CDR3 is 16 amino acids long. Losses at the gene ends were 9 bases for V and 1 base for J; bases not matched to a gene: 10. The V and J genes are TRBV2 and TRBJ2-1; 9 bases are a match to TRBD2. The receptor was isolated from an adult in good health. The sample consisted of peripheral blood, taken on day 0 of AZD1222 vaccination. The CDR3 spells CASNTATSGSYNEQFF. The CDR3 DNA sequence: TGTGCCAGTAATACCGCGACTAGCGGTTCCTACAATGAGCAGTTCTTC.